The TCR beta chain described here comes from a study of spatial heterogeneity in lung cancer. Whole-study context: Beta-chain sequences were consistently detected more often than alpha-chain sequences.

The CDR3 totals 14 residues. Trimming pared 1 base from V and 1 base from J, leaving 5 bases between. TCRdb re-called the 5' RACE reads with MiXCR, one entry per CDR3 protein. The data contain under 40,000 distinct CDR3 sequences, less than 6.5% of them singletons. Time point noted: sample taken at primary tumor resection. Whole RNA obtained from tumor, nontumor lung or frozen PBMC underwent sequencing without sorting. General study points: Resection blood, more than follow-up blood, showed ubiquitous expanded tumor TCRs.

This clonotype has just a few counts. Its antigen is not known. The chain uses TRBV12-3 or TRBV12-4 and TRBJ1-3; D remains ambiguous. Sequencing was performed on PBMCs, taken at surgery. This receptor was identified in a female donor with early-stage non-small cell lung cancer. The CDR3 sequence: CASSLGVSGNTIYF. The DNA of the CDR3 is TGTGCCAGCAGTTTAGGGGTGTCTGGAAACACCATATATTTT.